These T cell receptor beta chains were read from a single sample in a study of persistence of HIV-infected CD4 T cells. This table comes from immunoSEQ multiplex PCR, and its TCRdb copy is limited to in-frame clones, with some not included. Among over 15,000 clones listed, 65% were seen once. For these TCRs, the target antigens are not known. The sequencing here drew on CD4+ T cells sorted from PBMCs after approximately 19-hour stimulation, taken from a patient who received antiretroviral therapy. Receptors originate from an adult woman with HIV who was CMV-seropositive. CDR3s include the opening cysteine and the closing phenylalanine or tryptophan. The D gene is left open where the match is weak. Some rows mark clone size as missing; the rest say once, few, many or name a class of expanded clone.

>TRBD2|-|TRBV27|TRBJ2-7|13
TGTGCCAGTGGTGCTAGCGGGAGGTACGAGCAGTACTTC
CASGASGRYEQYF
>-|-|TRBV27|TRBJ1-5|16
TGTGCCAGCAGTTCCGCGGCAGGGGTGAGCAATCAGCCCCAGCATTTT
CASSSAAGVSNQPQHF
>-|-|TRBV6-5|TRBJ1-1|14
TGTGCCAGCACTCGGGGGGCGGCGGACACTGAAGCTTTCTTT
CASTRGAADTEAFF
>TRBD1|-|TRBV7-3|TRBJ1-2|14
TGTGCCAGCAGCCGTAAACAGGGGGCTGGTGGCTACACCTTC
CASSRKQGAGGYTF
>-|-|TRBV25-1|TRBJ1-2|12
TGTGCCAGCAGTGGAACAAAGTCTGGCTACACCTTC
CASSGTKSGYTF
>-|medium-sized|TRBV6-5|TRBJ1-1|16
TGTGCCAGCAGTTACAGGACAGCCGGGGGAAACGCTGAAGCTTTCTTT
CASSYRTAGGNAEAFF
>-|-|TRBV7-5|TRBJ1-2|15
TGTGCCAGAAGCATACATAGGGAAAACAGGCATGGCTACACCTTC
CARSIHRENRHGYTF
>-|medium-sized|TRBV6-1|TRBJ1-4|15
TGTGCCAGCAGTGAGGGATGGCAGACTAATGAAAAACTGTTTTTT
CASSEGWQTNEKLFF
>-|few|TRBV9|TRBJ2-6|14
TGTGCCAGCAGCGTAGGCTCGGGGGCCAACGTCCTGACTTTC
CASSVGSGANVLTF
>-|-|TRBV6-1|TRBJ1-1|13
TGTGCCAGCAGTGAGGGCAGGGGTCGGCAGGCTTTCTTT
CASSEGRGRQAFF
>-|medium-sized|TRBV6-6|TRBJ1-1|11
TGTGCCACCGCGGGGGGCACTGAAGCTTTCTTT
CATAGGTEAFF
>-|once|TRBV5-1|TRBJ2-2|15
TGCGCCAGCAGCTTGGTTCCTAGCAATACCGGGGAGCTGTTTTTT
CASSLVPSNTGELFF
>-|-|TRBV19|TRBJ1-1|13
TGTGCCAGTAGTCCGACCGACAGGTCTGGGGCTTTCTTT
CASSPTDRSGAFF
>-|-|TRBV10-3|TRBJ1-1|14
TGTGCCATCACCCCGAGTGGGGGTAACACTGAAGCTTTCTTT
CAITPSGGNTEAFF
>-|-|TRBV18|TRBJ1-1|15
TGTGCCAGCTCACCACCGGGGGGGGGACGCACTGAAGCTTTCTTT
CASSPPGGGRTEAFF
>-|-|TRBV6-5|TRBJ2-5|14
TGTGCCAGCAGTTACTCAAACCAGCAAGAGACCCAGTACTTC
CASSYSNQQETQYF
>-|-|TRBV3-1/TRBV3-2|TRBJ1-1|15
TGTGCCAGCAGCCAACGAGAACAGGGAGCGACTGAAGCTTTCTTT
CASSQREQGATEAFF
>TRBD1|-|TRBV10-3|TRBJ2-5|14
TGTGCCATCAGCGGGGACAGGGAGAAAGAGACCCAGTACTTC
CAISGDREKETQYF
>-|-|TRBV11-3|TRBJ2-2|13
TGTGCCAGCAGCTTAGATCACACCGGGGAGCTGTTTTTT
CASSLDHTGELFF
>-|-|TRBV28|TRBJ1-4|12
TGCGCCAGCAGTCAAATTAATGAAAAACTGTTTTTT
CASSQINEKLFF
>TRBD1|-|TRBV27|TRBJ1-2|13
TGTGCCAGCAGATCCGGGACAGGGTATGGCTACACCTTC
CASRSGTGYGYTF
>-|-|TRBV19|TRBJ2-2|12
TGTGCCAGCCAACAGGGCCACGGGGAGCTGTTTTTT
CASQQGHGELFF
>-|-|TRBV3-1/TRBV3-2|TRBJ2-5|14
TGTGCCAGCAGCCAAGGCGGCGATGGGAGGCCCCAGTACTTC
CASSQGGDGRPQYF
>-|-|TRBV10-3|TRBJ1-5|16
TGTGCCATCCTGAGTGATAGCTACAGGGACAATCAGCCCCAGCATTTT
CAILSDSYRDNQPQHF
>-|-|TRBV11-1|TRBJ1-5|16
TGTGCCAGCAGTTCAGTGGCAGGGGAAAGCAATCAGCCCCAGCATTTT
CASSSVAGESNQPQHF
>TRBD1|-|TRBV18|TRBJ1-5|17
TGTGCCAGCTCACCAACAGGGGGCGCCGGGGGCAATCAGCCCCAGCATTTT
CASSPTGGAGGNQPQHF
>TRBD1|-|TRBV5-1|TRBJ2-3|16
TGCGCCAGCAGCCCATCTGCGGGTACAGGGGCCGATACGCAGTATTTT
CASSPSAGTGADTQYF
>-|-|TRBV21-1|TRBJ2-2|13
TGTGCCAGCAGCCTCTCCTCCGCCGGGGAGCTGTTTTTT
CASSLSSAGELFF
>-|-|TRBV4-1|TRBJ1-2|14
TGCGCCAGCAGCCAAGATCCAGCTAACTATGGCTACACCTTC
CASSQDPANYGYTF
>-|-|TRBV7-3|TRBJ1-1|13
TGTGCCAGCAGCTTCGCAGGAACAGCCGAAGCTTTCTTT
CASSFAGTAEAFF
>-|few|TRBV6-4|TRBJ1-2|15
TGTGCCAGTGGACATCGAGAGGAAGCAGCCTATGGCTACACCTTC
CASGHREEAAYGYTF
>TRBD1|-|TRBV9|TRBJ2-1|15
TGTGCCAGCAGCAACCGGGACAGGGGCGACGATGAGCAGTTCTTC
CASSNRDRGDDEQFF
>TRBD1|-|TRBV5-1|TRBJ1-2|16
TGCGCCAGCAGCCCCCCCCGGGGACAGGGTGGGTATGGCTACACCTTC
CASSPPRGQGGYGYTF
>TRBD1|few|TRBV7-8|TRBJ1-4|18
TGTGCCAGCAGCTTCCTCGGAATGGACAGGGCCGCCTACGAAAAACTGTTTTTT
CASSFLGMDRAAYEKLFF
>-|few|TRBV14|TRBJ1-2|12
TGTGCCAGCAGCCATCCTGAGGGTAGCTACACCTTC
CASSHPEGSYTF
>-|-|TRBV23-1|TRBJ2-4|15
TGCGCCAGCAGTCGAGAGCCAGCGGCCAAAAACATTCAGTACTTC
CASSREPAAKNIQYF
>-|-|TRBV29-1|TRBJ1-1|13
TGCAGCGTTCAGGTAGGGTTCGGCACTGAAGCTTTCTTT
CSVQVGFGTEAFF